The rows below give T cell receptor beta chains drawn from one sample of a study of cytomegalovirus exposure and HLA in healthy donors. Method: immunoSEQ multiplex PCR; TCRdb's copy keeps in-frame clones and lacks some. The data hold some 220,000 clones, with approximately 82% observed a single time. The sequencing sample was made of PBMCs. These receptors came from a woman between 35 and 50 years old in good health and CMV-seronegative. The CDR3 runs from the conserved cysteine through the conserved F or W. D genes are given only for firm matches.

v_gene	d_gene	j_gene	CDR3aa
TRBV5-6	TRBD1	TRBJ1-1	CASSTPGQGYTEAFF
TRBV11-2	-	TRBJ2-1	CASSLDSSWDEQFF
TRBV5-4	-	TRBJ1-1	CASSLAGGNTEAFF
TRBV19	-	TRBJ1-1	CASSINRNTEAFF
TRBV10-3	-	TRBJ1-1	CATAERTVNTEAFF
TRBV7-8	-	TRBJ1-6	CASSQPAGIYSPLHF
TRBV7-9	-	TRBJ1-3	CASSPPGGHGNTIYF
TRBV2	TRBD2	TRBJ2-1	CASSEASGAGGEQFF
TRBV2	-	TRBJ1-6	CASSWEGSPLHF
TRBV9	-	TRBJ1-1	CASSQGMNTEAFF
TRBV18	-	TRBJ2-1	CASSPVVGSEQFF
TRBV12-5	TRBD1	TRBJ1-1	CASGLQGATEAFF
TRBV19	-	TRBJ1-1	CARPRGPNTEAFF
TRBV15	TRBD1	TRBJ2-2	CATSRDTQGATGELFF
TRBV5-6	TRBD1	TRBJ2-5	CASSPTWGQFQETQYF
TRBV9	-	TRBJ1-2	CASSVEWGDRSGYTF